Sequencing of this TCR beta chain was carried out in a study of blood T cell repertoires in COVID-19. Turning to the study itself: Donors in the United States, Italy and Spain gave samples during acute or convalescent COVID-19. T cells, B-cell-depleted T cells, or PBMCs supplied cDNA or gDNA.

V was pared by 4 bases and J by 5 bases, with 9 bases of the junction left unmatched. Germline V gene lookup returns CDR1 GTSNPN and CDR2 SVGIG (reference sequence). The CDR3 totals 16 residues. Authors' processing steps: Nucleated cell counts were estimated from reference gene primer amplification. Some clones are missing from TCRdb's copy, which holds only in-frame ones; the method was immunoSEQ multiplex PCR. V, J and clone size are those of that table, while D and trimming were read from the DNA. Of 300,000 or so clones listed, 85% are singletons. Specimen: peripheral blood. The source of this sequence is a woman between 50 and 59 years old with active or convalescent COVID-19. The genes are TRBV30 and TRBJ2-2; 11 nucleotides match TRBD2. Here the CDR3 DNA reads TGTGCCTGGACCCCTAGCGGGAGGACTACGACCGGGGAGCTGTTTTTT. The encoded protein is CAWTPSGRTTTGELFF.